This passage covers 19 T cell receptor beta chains from one sample sequenced in a study of shared clonotypes between healthy human individuals. The method was immunoSEQ multiplex PCR; TCRdb's version includes in-frame clones alone and lacks a portion of them. The table has a few million clones, more than 80% seen once. Sequencing was carried out using naive CD4+ T cells from PBMCs. Subset denoted: CD45RA+ positively selected. These receptors were taken from a man aged 18 to 29 in good health. Some clones in this sample may be carry-over from other donors' samples.

The V gene is TRBV5-1, the J gene TRBJ1-5, with 7 bases lining up with TRBD1. Per germline, CDR1 SGHRS and CDR2 YFSETQ. The CDR3 runs 14 residues. Trimming removed 3 bases from V and 3 bases from J; junction bases left unmatched: 3. In DNA, the CDR3 is TGCGCCAGCAGCTCTACAGGGGACAATCAGCCCCAGCATTTT. Translated: CASSSTGDNQPQHF.

The chain's CDR3 is CASSPNGMSVDTQYF. In DNA, the CDR3 is TGTGCCAGCAGCCCCAACGGGATGTCAGTAGATACGCAGTATTTT. V and J are TRBV7-9 and TRBJ2-3, with D possibly TRBD2 on 5 matching bases. Germline lookup yields CDR1 SEHNR and CDR2 FQNEAQ (reference sequence). The V gene lost 5 bases and the J gene lost 5 bases, with 17 bases spanning the gap. This CDR3 region has 15 residues. Full variable domain (missing parts from reference TRBV7-9 and TRBJ2-3): DTGVSQNPRHKITKRGQNVTFRCDPISEHNRLYWYRQTLGQGPEFLTYFQNEAQLEKSRLLSDRFSAERPKGSFSTLEIQRTEQGDSAMYLCASSPNGMSVDTQYFGPGTRLTVL.

The genes are TRBV6-1 and TRBJ1-3; possible D gene TRBD1, 5 bases. Between the trimmed V and J ends, which lost 6 bases and 0 bases, there was a span of 12 bases. CDR1 and CDR2 from the germline V gene are MNHNS and SASEGT. This CDR3 has 15 amino acids. This CDR3 reads CASRSGTSSGNTIYF. In nucleotides, the CDR3 is TGTGCCAGCAGGTCAGGGACCAGCTCTGGAAACACCATATATTTT.

The V gene is TRBV20-1, the J gene TRBJ2-7; TRBD2 might be the D (6 bases). The V gene lost 6 bases and the J gene lost 7 bases, with 10 bases spanning the gap. This CDR3 has 10 residues. CDR1 DFQATT and CDR2 SNEGSKA come from the germline V gene (reference sequence). As DNA, the CDR3 is TGCAGTGCCCCCGGGGGAGAGCAGTACTTC. Protein: CSAPGGEQYF.

Turning to this clone: This sample also contains other DNA sequences that code for the same CDR3. This sequence joins TRBV28 and TRBJ1-5; no reliable D call. V lost 5 bases to trimming and J lost 5 bases, with 4 bases between them. Germline loops: CDR1 MDHEN, CDR2 SYDVKM. There are 11 residues in the CDR3. The DNA of the CDR3 is TGTGCCAGCAGTCTGTATCAGCCCCAGCATTTT. Its protein is CASSLYQPQHF.

The chain joins TRBV6-1 to TRBJ2-7, with TRBD2 as a possible D gene (5 bases). The V end lost 5 bases, the J end lost 0 bases, and 8 bases lay between the germline ends. The CDR3 has 13 residues. Germline CDR1 MNHNS, CDR2 SASEGT. CDR3 in amino acids: CASSPDYSYEQYF. The CDR3 nucleotides read TGTGCCAGCAGTCCCGACTACTCCTACGAGCAGTACTTC.

This rearrangement joins TRBV14 to TRBJ1-4; D call uncertain. With 4 bases removed from V and 8 bases from J, the gap between germline ends came to 14 bases. The CDR3 has 14 residues. Germline CDR1 is SGHDN and CDR2 is FVKESK. The DNA for the CDR3 is TGTGCCAGCAGCCCCGCGAACGGGATAGAAAAACTGTTTTTT. Protein: CASSPANGIEKLFF.

This clone has just one count. The rearrangement joins TRBV11-3 to TRBJ1-1, with 8 bases fitting TRBD1. This CDR3 is built from 18 residues. Germline CDR1 is SGHNT and CDR2 is YENEEA. Trimming at V came to 5 bases and at J to 5 bases, leaving 19 bases not matched to a gene. For the CDR3, the DNA is TGTGCCAGCAGCGCCGGACAGGGATCGGGGGGAGGCGATACTGAAGCTTTCTTT. It specifies CASSAGQGSGGGDTEAFF.

The gene calls are TRBV15 and TRBJ1-1; D remains unclear. The germline V and J ends were trimmed by 0 bases and 4 bases, with 3 bases remaining between them. The CDR3 covers 12 residues. Germline assignment: CDR1 LNHNV and CDR2 YYDKDF (reference sequence). Here the CDR3 reads CATSRDSTEAFF. DNA of the CDR3: TGTGCCACCAGCAGAGATAGCACTGAAGCTTTCTTT.

The chain couples TRBV7-2 to TRBJ1-2, with D perhaps matching TRBD1 (6 bases). CDR1 and CDR2 from the germline V gene are SGHTA and FQGNSA. V was cut by 2 bases and J by 8 bases, with 21 bases left in between. The length of the CDR3 is 16 residues. The CDR3 region has the DNA TGTGCCAGCAGCTTATGGACTAGGGGGAGAACAGGAGGCTACACCTTC. Encoded protein: CASSLWTRGRTGGYTF.

The chain carries TRBV6-1 and TRBJ2-5; D unresolved. CDR3 size: 14 residues. From germline, CDR1 is MNHNS and CDR2 SASEGT. The germline V and J ends were trimmed by 2 bases and 1 base, with 8 bases remaining between them. CDR3 DNA: TGTGCCAGCAGTGAACAAACAGTCCAAGAGACCCAGTACTTC. It yields the protein CASSEQTVQETQYF.

The chain combines TRBV19 with TRBJ2-7; tentatively, D is TRBD1 or TRBD2 (5 bases each). The CDR3 has 15 amino acids. The germline V gene encodes CDR1 LNHDA and CDR2 SQIVND (reference sequence). Trimming took off 5 bases at V and 2 bases at J, with 16 bases between the two ends. CDR3 loop: CASSPATGATYEQYF. CDR3 DNA: TGTGCCAGTAGTCCCGCTACCGGGGCCACCTACGAGCAGTACTTC.

This clone was seen a single time. The chain joins TRBV5-1 to TRBJ1-1; no firm D call. The V and J ends lost 0 bases and 2 bases respectively, with 11 bases between them. This CDR3 comprises 15 residues. Germline lookup yields CDR1 SGHRS and CDR2 YFSETQ. The CDR3 protein is CASSLGPLVNTEAFF. CDR3 bases: TGCGCCAGCAGCTTGGGACCGCTTGTTAACACTGAAGCTTTCTTT.

This clone was detected once. V is TRBV10-3 and J is TRBJ2-1, with a tentative D call TRBD1 (5 bases). Trimming left V 6 bases short and J 0 bases short, with 15 bases between. There are 16 residues in the CDR3. Germline CDR1 ENHRY, CDR2 SYGVKD. In DNA form, the CDR3 reads TGTGCCATCAGCGCTTCCAAGGGGCCCTCCTACAATGAGCAGTTCTTC. It translates to CAISASKGPSYNEQFF.

The gene calls are TRBV15 and TRBJ2-3; D not certain. The V gene lost 0 bases and the J gene lost 5 bases, with 9 bases spanning the gap. The CDR3 sequence is 14 residues long. CDR1 LNHNV and CDR2 YYDKDF come from the germline V gene (reference sequence). CDR3 sequence (DNA): TGTGCCACCAGCAGAGACCAGACGGTAGATACGCAGTATTTT. Its translation is CATSRDQTVDTQYF.

The CDR3 is CASSLAGEGGTEAFF. The CDR3 DNA follows: TGTGCCAGCAGCCTCGCAGGAGAGGGCGGGACTGAAGCTTTCTTT. The V and J genes are TRBV4-2 and TRBJ1-1; the D is unclear. Germline CDR1 LGHNA, CDR2 YNFKEQ. The CDR3 is made up of 15 amino acids. V was shortened by 4 bases and J by 5 bases, with 17 bases between the two germline ends.

CDR3 protein: CASGLAGPNEQFF. CDR3 DNA: TGTGCCAGCGGACTAGCGGGTCCCAATGAGCAGTTCTTC. The chain is built from TRBV6-1 and TRBJ2-1; TRBD2 matches at 11 bases. Germline lookup yields CDR1 MNHNS and CDR2 SASEGT. CDR3 length: 13 amino acids. The trim removed 8 bases at V and 6 bases at J, leaving 3 bases unmatched.

This chain uses TRBV19 with TRBJ1-1; D is unclear. This CDR3 contains 16 residues. Germline CDR1 reads LNHDA; CDR2 reads SQIVND (reference sequence). V was clipped by 3 bases and J by 4 bases, with 18 bases between them. The CDR3 loop reads CASSMQKIMGGTEAFF. CDR3 DNA: TGTGCCAGTAGTATGCAGAAGATAATGGGTGGCACTGAAGCTTTCTTT.

This clone was seen a handful of times. V gene TRBV4-2 combines with J gene TRBJ2-2, with 9 bases fitting TRBD2. CDR1 and CDR2 from the germline V gene are LGHNA and YNFKEQ. V lost 4 bases to trimming and J lost 1 base; unmatched junction nucleotides: 1. This CDR3 has 15 amino acids. The CDR3 DNA reads TGTGCCAGCAGCCCGACTAGCGGGAACACCGGGGAGCTGTTTTTT. Amino acids: CASSPTSGNTGELFF.